A selection of T cell receptor beta chains follows, all from one sample in a study of regulatory dendritic cells for organ transplantation. Generated by immunoSEQ multiplex PCR, the TCRdb table keeps only in-frame clones and is missing some. The sample consists of 15,000 to 20,000 clones, 70% to 80% of them appearing once. These receptors' targets are unknown. The sequencing input was memory CD4+ T cells from blood cultured with regulatory dendritic cells. All receptors derive from a human donor in good health. The CDR3 runs from the conserved cysteine through the conserved F or W. D genes are given only for firm matches. Rows may omit the clone size; those that give it use once, few, many or a size class.

v_gene: TRBV7-3
d_gene: TRBD2
j_gene: TRBJ2-3
abundance: NA
CDR3aa: CASSSSGYTDTQYF
CDR3nt: TGTGCCAGCAGTTCTAGCGGGTACACAGATACGCAGTATTTT

v_gene: TRBV9
d_gene: TRBD2
j_gene: TRBJ2-5
abundance: once
CDR3aa: CASSVGRSGLAGPETQYF
CDR3nt: TGTGCCAGCAGCGTAGGGAGATCTGGACTAGCGGGGCCAGAGACCCAGTACTTC

v_gene: TRBV4-2
d_gene: NA
j_gene: TRBJ2-2
abundance: NA
CDR3aa: CASSRLESPSGELFF
CDR3nt: TGTGCCAGCAGCCGCTTAGAATCCCCTTCAGGGGAGCTGTTTTTT

v_gene: TRBV7-2
d_gene: NA
j_gene: TRBJ2-1
abundance: once
CDR3aa: CASSSGTGRDNEQFF
CDR3nt: TGTGCCAGCAGCTCCGGGACTGGGAGAGACAATGAGCAGTTCTTC

v_gene: TRBV5-8
d_gene: NA
j_gene: TRBJ2-2
abundance: NA
CDR3aa: CASSFYREMRGYTGELFF
CDR3nt: TGTGCCAGCAGCTTCTATCGTGAGATGAGGGGGTACACCGGGGAGCTGTTTTTT

v_gene: TRBV7-9
d_gene: TRBD2
j_gene: TRBJ2-3
abundance: NA
CDR3aa: CASSRLFSSGITDTQYF
CDR3nt: TGTGCCAGCAGTCGCCTTTTTTCTAGCGGGATCACAGATACGCAGTATTTT

v_gene: TRBV5-4
d_gene: TRBD2
j_gene: TRBJ2-5
abundance: NA
CDR3aa: CASSGSGRLAVQETQYF
CDR3nt: TGTGCCAGCAGCGGATCGGGAAGACTAGCGGTTCAAGAGACCCAGTACTTC

v_gene: TRBV19
d_gene: NA
j_gene: TRBJ1-2
abundance: NA
CDR3aa: CASSTGRGYTF
CDR3nt: TGTGCCAGTAGTACGGGACGTGGCTACACCTTC

v_gene: TRBV25-1
d_gene: NA
j_gene: TRBJ2-6
abundance: NA
CDR3aa: CASTTSVGANVLTF
CDR3nt: TGTGCCAGCACTACCTCGGTTGGGGCCAACGTCCTGACTTTC

v_gene: TRBV19
d_gene: NA
j_gene: TRBJ1-1
abundance: once
CDR3aa: CASSSGGTEAFF
CDR3nt: TGTGCCAGTAGTTCGGGGGGGACTGAAGCTTTCTTT

v_gene: TRBV18
d_gene: TRBD1
j_gene: TRBJ2-2
abundance: NA
CDR3aa: CASSPGTENTGELFF
CDR3nt: TGTGCCAGCTCGCCCGGGACAGAGAACACCGGGGAGCTGTTTTTT

v_gene: TRBV7-9
d_gene: TRBD1
j_gene: TRBJ1-4
abundance: NA
CDR3aa: CASRSAGTENEKLFF
CDR3nt: TGTGCCAGCAGATCAGCCGGGACAGAGAATGAAAAACTGTTTTTT

v_gene: TRBV11-2
d_gene: NA
j_gene: TRBJ1-2
abundance: NA
CDR3aa: CASSLGLGYGYTF
CDR3nt: TGTGCCAGCAGCTTAGGTCTCGGATATGGCTACACCTTC

v_gene: TRBV25-1
d_gene: TRBD2
j_gene: TRBJ2-2
abundance: NA
CDR3aa: CASRLAGLDAGELFF
CDR3nt: TGTGCCAGCCGCCTAGCGGGGCTGGACGCCGGGGAGCTGTTTTTT

v_gene: TRBV6-1
d_gene: NA
j_gene: TRBJ1-5
abundance: NA
CDR3aa: CASSWGSNQPQHF
CDR3nt: TGTGCCAGCAGTTGGGGCTCCAATCAGCCCCAGCATTTT

v_gene: TRBV2
d_gene: NA
j_gene: TRBJ2-7
abundance: NA
CDR3aa: CASSEKQPFGRKNYEQYF
CDR3nt: TGTGCCAGCAGTGAAAAACAGCCGTTCGGAAGGAAGAACTACGAGCAGTACTTC

v_gene: TRBV5-1
d_gene: TRBD2
j_gene: TRBJ2-3
abundance: NA
CDR3aa: CASSLDSSGTADTQYF
CDR3nt: TGCGCCAGCAGCTTGGACTCTAGCGGGACGGCAGATACGCAGTATTTT

v_gene: TRBV15
d_gene: TRBD1
j_gene: TRBJ2-3
abundance: NA
CDR3aa: CATSPDRGRGGTDTQYF
CDR3nt: TGTGCCACCAGCCCGGACAGGGGACGGGGAGGCACAGATACGCAGTATTTT

v_gene: TRBV28
d_gene: TRBD1
j_gene: TRBJ2-7
abundance: NA
CDR3aa: CASEQGGSSYEQYF
CDR3nt: TGTGCCAGTGAACAGGGGGGATCCTCCTACGAGCAGTACTTC

v_gene: TRBV7-2
d_gene: NA
j_gene: TRBJ2-5
abundance: NA
CDR3aa: CASSQGHQETQYF
CDR3nt: TGTGCCAGCAGCCAGGGACACCAAGAGACCCAGTACTTC

v_gene: TRBV9
d_gene: NA
j_gene: TRBJ2-1
abundance: NA
CDR3aa: CASSPDSADPFF
CDR3nt: TGTGCCAGCAGCCCTGACTCCGCGGATCCGTTCTTC

v_gene: TRBV6-1
d_gene: TRBD1
j_gene: TRBJ1-1
abundance: NA
CDR3aa: CASDTGGKNTEAFF
CDR3nt: TGTGCCAGCGATACAGGGGGCAAGAACACTGAAGCTTTCTTT

v_gene: TRBV6-1
d_gene: NA
j_gene: TRBJ2-3
abundance: NA
CDR3aa: CASSEEMEDTQYF
CDR3nt: TGTGCCAGCAGTGAAGAAATGGAAGATACGCAGTATTTT

v_gene: TRBV11-2
d_gene: TRBD2
j_gene: TRBJ2-3
abundance: NA
CDR3aa: CASSLILAGTDTQYF
CDR3nt: TGTGCCAGCAGCTTGATACTAGCGGGCACAGATACGCAGTATTTT

v_gene: TRBV9
d_gene: NA
j_gene: TRBJ2-7
abundance: NA
CDR3aa: CASSVDQGPYEQYF
CDR3nt: TGTGCCAGCAGCGTAGACCAGGGCCCCTACGAGCAGTACTTC

v_gene: TRBV6-1
d_gene: NA
j_gene: TRBJ2-5
abundance: NA
CDR3aa: CASREETQYF
CDR3nt: TGTGCCAGCAGGGAAGAGACCCAGTACTTC

v_gene: TRBV10-2
d_gene: NA
j_gene: TRBJ1-2
abundance: NA
CDR3aa: CASSDTGSGYGYTF
CDR3nt: TGCGCCAGCAGTGATACAGGGTCCGGCTATGGCTACACCTTC

v_gene: TRBV7-3
d_gene: NA
j_gene: TRBJ2-5
abundance: NA
CDR3aa: CASSYGGLAQETQYF
CDR3nt: TGTGCCAGCAGCTACGGGGGTCTAGCCCAAGAGACCCAGTACTTC

v_gene: TRBV5-1
d_gene: TRBD1
j_gene: TRBJ1-4
abundance: NA
CDR3aa: CASSLITRGRNEKLFF
CDR3nt: TGCGCCAGCAGCTTGATCACCAGGGGGCGGAATGAAAAACTGTTTTTT

v_gene: TRBV15
d_gene: NA
j_gene: TRBJ1-2
abundance: NA
CDR3aa: CATSRDRGLRNGYTF
CDR3nt: TGTGCCACCAGCAGAGATCGTGGGCTTAGGAATGGCTACACCTTC

v_gene: TRBV5-8
d_gene: NA
j_gene: TRBJ1-5
abundance: few
CDR3aa: CASSLVTGPSNQPQHF
CDR3nt: TGTGCCAGCAGCTTGGTAACAGGCCCTAGCAATCAGCCCCAGCATTTT

v_gene: TRBV6-1
d_gene: NA
j_gene: TRBJ2-4
abundance: few
CDR3aa: CASSARLQDVAKNIQYF
CDR3nt: TGTGCCAGCAGTGCGAGGTTACAGGACGTAGCCAAAAACATTCAGTACTTC

v_gene: TRBV5-4
d_gene: TRBD1
j_gene: TRBJ1-1
abundance: NA
CDR3aa: CASSLRAGQGTEAFF
CDR3nt: TGTGCCAGCAGCTTAAGGGCGGGACAGGGAACTGAAGCTTTCTTT

v_gene: TRBV5-1
d_gene: NA
j_gene: TRBJ2-5
abundance: NA
CDR3aa: CASSLVGGDRTQYF
CDR3nt: TGCGCCAGCAGCTTGGTGGGGGGGGACAGGACCCAGTACTTC

v_gene: TRBV7-9
d_gene: NA
j_gene: TRBJ1-2
abundance: medium-sized
CDR3aa: CASSLVQTGGYTF
CDR3nt: TGTGCCAGCAGCTTGGTACAGACTGGTGGCTACACCTTC

v_gene: TRBV9
d_gene: TRBD1
j_gene: TRBJ2-7
abundance: once
CDR3aa: CASSVVETGDEQYF
CDR3nt: TGTGCCAGCAGCGTAGTTGAGACAGGGGACGAGCAGTACTTC

v_gene: TRBV18
d_gene: NA
j_gene: TRBJ2-1
abundance: once
CDR3aa: CASSPPKPYNEQFF
CDR3nt: TGTGCCAGCTCACCACCTAAGCCCTACAATGAGCAGTTCTTC

v_gene: TRBV19
d_gene: TRBD1
j_gene: TRBJ2-4
abundance: NA
CDR3aa: CASRSDREENIQYF
CDR3nt: TGTGCCAGTAGGAGCGACAGGGAAGAAAACATTCAGTACTTC

v_gene: TRBV6-5
d_gene: NA
j_gene: TRBJ2-1
abundance: NA
CDR3aa: CASSTLGEQFF
CDR3nt: TGTGCCAGCAGTACCCTTGGTGAGCAGTTCTTC

v_gene: TRBV5-4
d_gene: TRBD2
j_gene: TRBJ2-1
abundance: NA
CDR3aa: CASSSGTSGRRSYNEQFF
CDR3nt: TGTGCCAGCAGCTCGGGGACTAGCGGGAGAAGGTCCTACAATGAGCAGTTCTTC

v_gene: TRBV2
d_gene: NA
j_gene: TRBJ1-5
abundance: NA
CDR3aa: CASSDSGIGNQPQHF
CDR3nt: TGTGCCAGCAGCGATAGTGGAATAGGCAATCAGCCCCAGCATTTT

v_gene: TRBV6-4
d_gene: NA
j_gene: TRBJ2-3
abundance: medium-sized
CDR3aa: CASSDGISTDTQYF
CDR3nt: TGTGCCAGCAGTGATGGTATTAGCACAGATACGCAGTATTTT